These 31 T cell receptor beta chains were all obtained from the same sample, sequenced in a study of shared clonotypes between healthy human individuals. Using immunoSEQ multiplex PCR, the repertoire was profiled, and TCRdb retains in-frame clones only, with some absent. Altogether 2 million to 2.5 million clones are present, approximately 93% being singletons, with the ten largest covering 0.35% to 0.45%. Material: naive CD4+ T cells from PBMCs. As to subset: CD45RA+ positively selected. The receptor source for this set is a man between 18 and 29 years old in good health. Some clones in this sample may be carry-over from other donors' samples.

About this clone: Germline is not matched at one junction end, which may reflect a read error. V is TRBV28 and J is TRBJ1-2; D unclear. The CDR3 consists of 12 residues. Per germline, CDR1 MDHEN and CDR2 SYDVKM. CDR3 sequence: CASSPSPGSGVF. CDR3 nucleotide sequence: TGTGCCAGCAGCCCCTCTCCTGGCAGCGGAGTCTTC.

The V gene is TRBV6-5, the J gene TRBJ2-7; weak D call: TRBD1 (6 bases). The CDR3 extends over 14 amino acids. Germline lookup yields CDR1 MNHEY and CDR2 SVGAGI. The germline V and J ends were trimmed by 1 base and 3 bases, with 10 bases remaining between them. CDR3 nucleotide sequence: TGTGCCAGCAGTTACTGGGGACAACACTACGAGCAGTACTTC. Protein sequence: CASSYWGQHYEQYF.

The CDR3 here is CASSEVVADTQYF. The CDR3 DNA sequence: TGTGCCAGCAGTGAGGTAGTGGCAGATACGCAGTATTTT. The chain employs TRBV25-1 and TRBJ2-3, with D unresolved. From germline, CDR1 is MGHDK and CDR2 SYGVNS. CDR3 length: 13 amino acids. V lost 3 bases and J lost 4, with 8 bases in between.

The chain is built from TRBV28 and TRBJ2-7, with TRBD2 as a possible D gene (6 bases). V was shortened by 7 bases and J by 3 bases, with 16 bases between the two germline ends. CDR1 MDHEN and CDR2 SYDVKM come from the germline V gene. The CDR3 extends over 14 amino acids. The CDR3 protein is CASTWTLGGYEQYF. CDR3 DNA: TGTGCCAGCACCTGGACGTTGGGGGGCTACGAGCAGTACTTC.

The CDR3 nucleotides are TGTGCCAGCAGCTTGAGGCCCACAGGGGGCCGGAGCGGGGAGCTGTTTTTT. Its protein product is CASSLRPTGGRSGELFF. V and J are TRBV5-6 and TRBJ2-2; TRBD1 agrees at 9 bases. V trimming: 1 base; J trimming: 7 bases; junction bases outside the gene matches: 11. This CDR3 region has 17 residues. CDR1 and CDR2 from the germline V gene are SGHDT and YYEEEE.

The V call is TRBV7-3, the J call TRBJ2-3; TRBD2 matches 9 bases. From germline, CDR1 is SGHTA and CDR2 FQGTGA. The V gene end was trimmed by 5 bases and the J gene end by 2 bases; junction bases not matched to a gene: 5. The CDR3 loop spans 15 amino acids. The CDR3 coding sequence is TGTGCCAGCAGCCTGGGGACTAGCCCCACAGATACGCAGTATTTT. Protein sequence: CASSLGTSPTDTQYF. Together with reference TRBV7-3 and TRBJ2-3, the CDR3 gives the full variable domain: GAGVSQTPSNKVTEKGKYVELRCDPISGHTALYWYRQSLGQGPEFLIYFQGTGAADDSGLPNDRFFAVRPEGSVSTLKIQRTERGDSAVYLCASSLGTSPTDTQYFGPGTRLTVL.

The chain couples TRBV7-9 to TRBJ2-7; D is possibly TRBD1 (6 bases). The V end lost 5 bases, the J end lost 0 bases, and 11 bases lay between the germline ends. Germline CDR1 SEHNR, CDR2 FQNEAQ (reference sequence). The CDR3 length is 14 residues. The CDR3 here is CASSQGHLSYEQYF. CDR3 sequence (DNA): TGTGCCAGCAGCCAGGGACACCTCTCCTACGAGCAGTACTTC. The full variable domain, in which reference TRBV7-9 and TRBJ2-7 provide the parts outside the CDR3, is DTGVSQNPRHKITKRGQNVTFRCDPISEHNRLYWYRQTLGQGPEFLTYFQNEAQLEKSRLLSDRFSAERPKGSFSTLEIQRTEQGDSAMYLCASSQGHLSYEQYFGPGTRLTVT.

The V gene is TRBV6-1, the J gene TRBJ1-4; the D is unclear. Trimming removed 8 bases at V and 15 bases at J, with 25 bases between. The CDR3 extends over 14 amino acids. Germline-derived CDR1 and CDR2 are MNHNS and SASEGT. The CDR3 spells CASRPATGPWKLFF. The CDR3 bases are TGTGCCAGCCGGCCCGCCACCGGGCCCTGGAAGTTGTTTTTT.

This sequence joins TRBV6-1 and TRBJ2-1; 12 positions match TRBD2. Unmatched junction bases numbered 7, after V lost 6 bases and J lost 7 bases. The CDR3 has 15 amino acids. CDR1 is MNHNS, CDR2 SASEGT, per germline. The CDR3 nucleotides read TGTGCCAGCAGGACTGGACTAGCGGGAACAAATGAGCAGTTCTTC. Translated: CASRTGLAGTNEQFF.

The gene calls are TRBV29-1 and TRBJ1-4; 8 bases are a match to TRBD1. CDR3 length: 13 residues. Trimming at V came to 8 bases and at J to 7 bases, leaving 9 bases not matched to a gene. Germline lookup yields CDR1 SQVTM and CDR2 ANQGSEA. The DNA for the CDR3 is TGCAGCACCCCCGGACAGGGAGGTGAAAAACTGTTTTTT. Its translation is CSTPGQGGEKLFF.

This clone has just one count. The V and J genes are TRBV4-1 and TRBJ2-3; TRBD2 agrees at 12 bases. The J segment lost 0 bases and the V segment lost 0 bases, leaving 4 bases of the junction unmatched. Looked up from germline, CDR1 is MGHRA and CDR2 is YSYEKL. The length of the CDR3 is 18 residues. The chain's CDR3 is CASSQDLLAGGSTDTQYF. The DNA for the CDR3 is TGCGCCAGCAGCCAAGATTTACTAGCGGGGGGCAGCACAGATACGCAGTATTTT.

The table lists this clone with a count of one. The rearrangement uses TRBV5-1 and TRBJ2-7; 9 bases line up with TRBD1. This CDR3 comprises 15 residues. J was trimmed by 6 bases and V by 3 bases; bases with no gene match: 10. In germline, CDR1 is SGHRS, CDR2 YFSETQ. The CDR3 is CASSSPRTGDGEQYF. DNA for the CDR3: TGCGCCAGCAGCTCCCCCCGGACAGGGGACGGCGAGCAGTACTTC.

V usage is TRBV11-2 and J usage is TRBJ1-1, with 8 bases lining up with TRBD1. The J segment lost 1 base and the V segment lost 4 bases, leaving 8 bases of the junction unmatched. Germline CDR1 is SGHAT and CDR2 is FQNNGV. CDR3 length: 16 amino acids. The CDR3 nucleotides read TGTGCCAGCAGCTACCGCCGAGGACAGGGGAACACTGAAGCTTTCTTT. Protein: CASSYRRGQGNTEAFF.

The chain uses TRBV6-6 and TRBJ1-1; D ambiguous. V was cut by 10 bases and J by 0 bases, with 9 bases left in between. The CDR3 contains 12 residues. Germline-derived CDR1 and CDR2 are MNHNY and SVGAGI (reference sequence). CDR3 nucleotide sequence: TGTGCCACCGACCAGGTGAACACTGAAGCTTTCTTT. It codes for CATDQVNTEAFF.

This chain joins TRBV16 and TRBJ2-7; tentatively, D is TRBD1 or TRBD2 (7 bases each). This CDR3 region has 19 residues. V lost 0 bases and J lost 5, with 26 bases in between. CDR1 is KGHSY, CDR2 FQNENV, per germline. Here the CDR3 reads CASSQSWTGGRETPHEQYF. The CDR3 nucleotides are TGTGCCAGCAGCCAATCTTGGACAGGAGGGCGGGAGACCCCCCACGAGCAGTACTTC. Filled out from reference TRBV16 and TRBJ2-7, the complete variable domain reads GEEVAQTPKHLVRGEGQKAKLYCAPIKGHSYVFWYQQVLKNEFKFLISFQNENVFDETGMPKERFSAKCLPNSPCSLEIQATKLEDSAVYFCASSQSWTGGRETPHEQYFGPGTRLTVT.

The chain combines TRBV28 with TRBJ1-4; 12 bases match TRBD1. Germline CDR1 and CDR2: MDHEN and SYDVKM. The junction had 12 bases not matched to a gene; V was cut back by 9 bases and J by 4 bases. The CDR3 is made up of 17 amino acids. CDR3 in DNA: TGTGCCAGGACGGCGCGGGACAGGGGGCGCGGTAATGAAAAACTGTTTTTT. It encodes CARTARDRGRGNEKLFF.

The chain recombines TRBV28 with TRBJ1-2; D call uncertain. Trimming took 6 bases from V and 0 from J, leaving 11 bases between them. CDR1 is MDHEN, CDR2 SYDVKM, per germline. The CDR3 length is 14 residues. CDR3 sequence: CASSLPSANYGYTF. The CDR3 region has the DNA TGTGCCAGCAGCCTGCCCTCCGCTAACTATGGCTACACCTTC.

The genes are TRBV19 and TRBJ1-2; D possibly corresponds to TRBD1 (6 bases). The CDR3 covers 14 residues. V lost 5 bases and J 5 bases, leaving 15 bases between the germline ends. Germline loops: CDR1 LNHDA, CDR2 SQIVND (reference sequence). The DNA for the CDR3 is TGTGCCAGTAGTCCCCGGCAGGGGACGTATGGCTACACCTTC. Protein product: CASSPRQGTYGYTF. Based on the CDR3 plus reference TRBV19 and TRBJ1-2, the full variable domain is DGGITQSPKYLFRKEGQNVTLSCEQNLNHDAMYWYRQDPGQGLRLIYYSQIVNDFQKGDIAEGYSVSREKKESFPLTVTSAQKNPTAFYLCASSPRQGTYGYTFGSGTRLTVV.

V is TRBV5-4 and J is TRBJ2-7, with D hard to call. Trimming stripped 4 bases from V and 0 bases from J, with 20 bases between. The germline gives CDR1 SGHNT, CDR2 YYREEE (reference sequence). The length of the CDR3 is 17 residues. CDR3 amino acids: CASSAAPGRPSSYEQYF. The CDR3 nucleotides are TGTGCCAGCAGCGCAGCCCCTGGGCGTCCAAGCTCCTACGAGCAGTACTTC.

The chain carries TRBV15 and TRBJ1-5, with a weak D call TRBD1 (5 bases). CDR3 length: 12 amino acids. The germline V gene has CDR1 LNHNV and CDR2 YYDKDF (reference sequence). Trimming shortened V by 2 bases and J by 7 bases, and 6 bases separated the two germline ends. The CDR3 loop is CATSRRGQPQHF. The CDR3 bases are TGTGCCACCAGCAGACGGGGGCAGCCCCAGCATTTT.

The chain is built from TRBV15 and TRBJ2-2, with D unclear. CDR3 length: 15 amino acids. Germline V gives CDR1 LNHNV, CDR2 YYDKDF (reference sequence). V lost 3 bases, J lost 6 bases, and 14 bases lay in between. CDR3 amino acids: CATSSRSLGAGELFF. CDR3 nucleotides: TGTGCCACCAGCAGCCGGAGCCTGGGCGCCGGGGAGCTGTTTTTT.

This clone appeared a single time. The chain links TRBV5-1 to TRBJ2-7; TRBD2 matches at 9 bases. The CDR3 totals 14 residues. Germline CDR1 and CDR2: SGHRS and YFSETQ. V shed 4 bases, J shed 4 bases, and the junction held 6 bases outside the gene matches. For the CDR3, the DNA is TGCGCCAGCAGCCCGATAGCGGGAGCTTACGAGCAGTACTTC. Translation gives CASSPIAGAYEQYF. Full variable domain (outside the CDR3, taken from reference TRBV5-1 and TRBJ2-7): KAGVTQTPRYLIKTRGQQVTLSCSPISGHRSVSWYQQTPGQGLQFLFEYFSETQRNKGNFPGRFSGRQFSNSRSEMNVSTLELGDSALYLCASSPIAGAYEQYFGPGTRLTVT.

The chain links TRBV7-8 to TRBJ1-1; 7 positions agree with TRBD1. The CDR3 totals 15 residues. The junction had 5 bases not matched to a gene; V was cut back by 2 bases and J by 2 bases. Germline CDR1 and CDR2: SGHVS and FQNEAQ. As DNA, the CDR3 is TGTGCCAGCAGCTTACTCACAGGGGCCAACACTGAAGCTTTCTTT. This translates into CASSLLTGANTEAFF.

The chain combines TRBV6-1 with TRBJ1-2, with D perhaps matching TRBD1 (6 bases). CDR1 and CDR2 from the germline V gene are MNHNS and SASEGT. The CDR3 runs 18 residues. Trimming pared 0 bases from V and 4 bases from J, leaving 21 bases between. This chain's CDR3 is CASSEAFIQGAWSYGYTF. As DNA, the CDR3 is TGTGCCAGCAGTGAAGCATTTATACAGGGAGCCTGGAGCTATGGCTACACCTTC.

The V gene is TRBV2, the J gene TRBJ2-2; D perhaps matches TRBD1 (6 bases). The CDR3 has 13 residues. Germline CDR1 reads SNHLY; CDR2 reads FYNNEI. Trimming stripped 8 bases from V and 6 bases from J, with 13 bases between. This chain's CDR3 is CASGGRGPGELFF. The CDR3, as DNA: TGTGCCAGCGGAGGCAGGGGTCCCGGGGAGCTGTTTTTT.

Here the CDR3 DNA reads TGTGCCAGCAGAAGATCAGGGGAAGGCGCTGAAGCTTTCTTT. It specifies CASRRSGEGAEAFF. The genes are TRBV6-4 and TRBJ1-1, with D perhaps TRBD1 (6 bases). The CDR3 contains 14 residues. Per the germline V gene, CDR1 is MRHNA and CDR2 is SNTAGT. With 6 bases removed from V and 6 bases from J, the gap between germline ends came to 17 bases.

The chain links TRBV7-3 to TRBJ2-1; 11 bases line up with TRBD2. The CDR3 is 16 amino acids. Germline CDR1 SGHTA, CDR2 FQGTGA. After removal of 4 bases from V and 7 bases from J, the junction contained 9 bases not matched to a gene. The CDR3 DNA reads as TGTGCCAGCAGCTCGCCGGGACTAGCGGACGGGAATGAGCAGTTCTTC. Translation gives CASSSPGLADGNEQFF.

The gene calls are TRBV5-1 and TRBJ2-3; the D gene is possibly TRBD1 (5 bases). The CDR3 spans 14 residues. Germline V lookup: CDR1 SGHRS, CDR2 YFSETQ. Trimming removed 3 bases at V and 2 bases at J, with 10 bases between. The CDR3 loop reads CASSSREHTDTQYF. In DNA, the CDR3 is TGCGCCAGCAGCTCCAGGGAACACACAGATACGCAGTATTTT.

This chain joins TRBV10-3 and TRBJ2-1; 8 bases agree with TRBD2. The trim removed 5 bases at V and 6 bases at J, leaving 3 bases unmatched. Germline V CDR1 and CDR2: ENHRY, SYGVKD. The CDR3 spans 13 residues. For the CDR3, the DNA is TGTGCCATCAGTAGCGGGAGTATCAATGAGCAGTTCTTC. Translated, it gives CAISSGSINEQFF.

The rearrangement joins TRBV2 to TRBJ2-3, with D unclear. CDR3 length: 17 amino acids. Trimming took off 2 bases at V and 2 bases at J, with 17 bases between the two ends. Germline assignment: CDR1 SNHLY and CDR2 FYNNEI. This chain's CDR3 is CASSENSGPTLTDTQYF. In DNA, the CDR3 is TGTGCCAGCAGTGAAAATTCGGGCCCTACCCTCACAGATACGCAGTATTTT.

The chain couples TRBV6-1 to TRBJ2-7, with D possibly matching TRBD1 (6 bases). There are 13 residues in the CDR3. Germline V lookup: CDR1 MNHNS, CDR2 SASEGT. The V gene lost 5 bases and the J gene lost 4 bases, with 12 bases spanning the gap. CDR3 nucleotides: TGTGCCAGCAGTCGGAACAGGGATTACGAGCAGTACTTC. Amino acids: CASSRNRDYEQYF.